This TCR beta chain came from a study of T-cell reconstitution after alpha-beta-depleted transplantation in children. TCRbeta library preparation incorporated unique molecular identifiers. TCRdb fed the PCR reads into MiXCR, producing one record per CDR3 protein. The sample includes about 370,000 distinct CDR3 sequences, around 21% of them seen just once. The sequences come from PBMCs from the stem cell graft donor, collected from the stem cell graft. The clonotype comes from a human donor who donated a stem cell graft to a child with acute myeloid leukemia.

CDR3 protein: CASSKDLGLNTGELFF. The CDR3 coding sequence is TGTGCCAGCAGCAAAGACCTGGGACTAAACACCGGGGAGCTGTTTTTT. V usage is TRBV11-2 and J usage is TRBJ2-2, with 7 bases aligning to TRBD2. Germline loops: CDR1 SGHAT, CDR2 FQNNGV. This CDR3 has 16 amino acids. Unmatched junction bases numbered 8, after V lost 5 bases and J lost 2 bases.